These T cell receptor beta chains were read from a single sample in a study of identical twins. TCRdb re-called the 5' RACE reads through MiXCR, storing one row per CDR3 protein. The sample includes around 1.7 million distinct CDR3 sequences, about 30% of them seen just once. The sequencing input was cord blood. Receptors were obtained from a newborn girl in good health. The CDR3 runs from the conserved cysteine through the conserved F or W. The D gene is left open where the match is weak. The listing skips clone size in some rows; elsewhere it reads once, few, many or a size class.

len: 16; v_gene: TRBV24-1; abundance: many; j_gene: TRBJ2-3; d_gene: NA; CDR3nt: TGTGCCACCAGTGATCCGTGGGGCCCTCCCACAGATACGCAGTATTTT; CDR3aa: CATSDPWGPPTDTQYF
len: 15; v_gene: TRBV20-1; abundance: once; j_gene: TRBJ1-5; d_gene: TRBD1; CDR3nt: TGCAGTGCTAGTAGTGGGGGACAGGAAGGGCAGCCCCAGCATTTT; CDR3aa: CSASSGGQEGQPQHF
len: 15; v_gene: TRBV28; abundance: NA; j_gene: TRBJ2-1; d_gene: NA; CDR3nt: TGTGCCAGCTCAGTTTTATTGCGGGTTTACAATGAGCAGTTCTTC; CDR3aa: CASSVLLRVYNEQFF
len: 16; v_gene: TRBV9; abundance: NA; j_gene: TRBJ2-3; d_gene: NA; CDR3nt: TGTGCCAGCAGCCCCCGTAGCTCAGTAGGCACAGATACGCAGTATTTT; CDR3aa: CASSPRSSVGTDTQYF
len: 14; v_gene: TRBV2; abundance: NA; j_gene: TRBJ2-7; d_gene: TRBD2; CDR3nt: TGTGCCAGCAGCGCTCCTAGCGGGAACTACGAGCAGTACTTC; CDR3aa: CASSAPSGNYEQYF
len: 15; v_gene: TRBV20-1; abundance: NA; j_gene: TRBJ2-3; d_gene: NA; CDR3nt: TGCAGTGCTAAGGCGGGACTCGGTAGCGCAGATACGCAGTATTTT; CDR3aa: CSAKAGLGSADTQYF
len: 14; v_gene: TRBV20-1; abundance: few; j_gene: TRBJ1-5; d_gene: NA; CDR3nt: TGCAGTGCTACGGAGGGGGGGCGGAATCAGCCCCAGCATTTT; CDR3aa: CSATEGGRNQPQHF
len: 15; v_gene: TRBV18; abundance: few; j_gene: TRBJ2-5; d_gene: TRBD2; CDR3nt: TGTGCCAGCTCACCACGGCGGGAGATAAGAGAGACCCAGTACTTC; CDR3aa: CASSPRREIRETQYF
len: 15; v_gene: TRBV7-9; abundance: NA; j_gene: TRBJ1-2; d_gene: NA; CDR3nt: TGTGCCAGCAGCTTACGTCGGGGCCGGGGTGATGGCTACACCTTC; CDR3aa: CASSLRRGRGDGYTF
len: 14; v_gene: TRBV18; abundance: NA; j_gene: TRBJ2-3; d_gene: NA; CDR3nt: TGTGCCAGCTCACCGACAGGGAGGGCAGATACGCAGTATTTT; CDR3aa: CASSPTGRADTQYF
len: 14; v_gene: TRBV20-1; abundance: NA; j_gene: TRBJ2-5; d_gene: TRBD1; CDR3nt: TGCAGTGCTAGATACACAGGGGGCTTGAGGAGGCAGTACTTC; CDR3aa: CSARYTGGLRRQYF
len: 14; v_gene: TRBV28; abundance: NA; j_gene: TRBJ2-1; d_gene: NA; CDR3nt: TGTGCCAGCAGTTTTCTCGGGGGGCAGGGTGTGCAGTTCTTC; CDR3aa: CASSFLGGQGVQFF
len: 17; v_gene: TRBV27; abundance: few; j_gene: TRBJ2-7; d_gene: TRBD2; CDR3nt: TGTGCCAGCAGTCCTACCCGAAGTAGCGGGATCAACTACGAGCAGTACTTC; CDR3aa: CASSPTRSSGINYEQYF
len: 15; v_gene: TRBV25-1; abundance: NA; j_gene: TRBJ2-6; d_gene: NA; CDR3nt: TGTGCCAGCAGGCCTCTGGGCTCTGGGGCCAACGTCCTGACTTTC; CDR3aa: CASRPLGSGANVLTF
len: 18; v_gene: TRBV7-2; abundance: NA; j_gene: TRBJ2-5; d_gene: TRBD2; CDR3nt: TGTGCCAGCAGCTTAGTCAAAGGACTAGCGGCTTACTACAAGGAGCAGTACTTC; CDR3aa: CASSLVKGLAAYYKEQYF
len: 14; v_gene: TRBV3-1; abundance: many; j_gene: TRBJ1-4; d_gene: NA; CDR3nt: TGTGCCAGCAGCCAAGCAGGGGCGCGTGAAAAACTGTTTTTT; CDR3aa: CASSQAGAREKLFF
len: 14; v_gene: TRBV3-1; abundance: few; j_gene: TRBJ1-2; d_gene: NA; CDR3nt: TGTGCCAGCAGCCGGGACTCCCTAGGATATGGCTACACCTTC; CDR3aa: CASSRDSLGYGYTF
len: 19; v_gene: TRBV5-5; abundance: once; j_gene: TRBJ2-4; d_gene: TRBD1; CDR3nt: TGTGCCAGCAGCATGGAGGGGACAGGGGAGGCTCTAGCCAAAAACATTCAGTACTTC; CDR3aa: CASSMEGTGEALAKNIQYF
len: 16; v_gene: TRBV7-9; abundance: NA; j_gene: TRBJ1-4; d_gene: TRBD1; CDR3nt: TGTGCCAGCAGCCCATGGACAGGGGGGAATAATGAAAAACTGTTTTTT; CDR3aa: CASSPWTGGNNEKLFF
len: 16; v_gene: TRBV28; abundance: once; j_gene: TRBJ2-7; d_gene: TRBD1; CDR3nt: TGTGCCAGCAGTACCGAACAGGGGGCGCGAGGCTACGAGCAGTACTTC; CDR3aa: CASSTEQGARGYEQYF
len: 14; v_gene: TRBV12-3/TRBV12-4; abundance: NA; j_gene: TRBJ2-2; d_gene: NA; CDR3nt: TGTGCCGGCAGGTTGAACCGGGTGGGCGGGGAGCTGTTTTTT; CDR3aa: CAGRLNRVGGELFF
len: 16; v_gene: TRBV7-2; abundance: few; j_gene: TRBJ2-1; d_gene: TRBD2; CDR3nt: TGTGCCAGCAGCAGACACCCGGGACTAGCTTTCAATGAGCAGTTCTTC; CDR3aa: CASSRHPGLAFNEQFF